This T cell receptor beta chain was sequenced during a study of preoperative IRX-2 immunotherapy in early breast cancer. Trimming pared 4 bases from V and 5 bases from J, leaving 18 bases between. This CDR3 contains 15 residues. CDR1 and CDR2 from the germline V gene are SGHRS and YFSETQ. Method: immunoSEQ multiplex PCR; TCRdb's copy keeps in-frame clones and lacks some. The profile covers roughly 5,300 clones, with around 73% appearing a single time and about 15% taken by the ten largest. The sample's treatment: preoperative locoregional IRX-2 cytokine immunotherapy. The TCR originated in a human donor with breast cancer. V usage is TRBV5-1 and J usage is TRBJ1-1, with D unclear. Sequenced here: tumor tissue, sampled before IRX-2 immunotherapy. Here the CDR3 reads CASSPSGLDVTEAFF. CDR3 nucleotide sequence: TGCGCCAGCAGCCCATCCGGGTTGGACGTGACTGAAGCTTTCTTT.